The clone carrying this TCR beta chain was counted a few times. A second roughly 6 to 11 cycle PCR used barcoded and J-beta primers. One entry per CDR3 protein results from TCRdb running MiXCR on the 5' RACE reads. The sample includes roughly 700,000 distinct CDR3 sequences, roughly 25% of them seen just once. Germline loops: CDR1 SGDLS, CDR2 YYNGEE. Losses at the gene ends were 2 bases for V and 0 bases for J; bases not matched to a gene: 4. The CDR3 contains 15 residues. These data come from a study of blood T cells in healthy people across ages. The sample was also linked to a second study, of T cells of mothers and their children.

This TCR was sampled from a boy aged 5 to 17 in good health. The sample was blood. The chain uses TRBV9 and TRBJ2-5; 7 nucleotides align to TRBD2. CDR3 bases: TGTGCCAGCAGCGTTTGGGGGGGGGACCAAGAGACCCAGTACTTC. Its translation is CASSVWGGDQETQYF.